These 18 T cell receptor beta chains came from one sample sequenced in a study of a mutant IDH1 vaccine in newly diagnosed glioma. Stated time point: week 47, end of study. Alongside topical imiquimod, each dose of vaccine comprised 300 ug of mutant IDH1 20-mer peptide. Only in-frame clones appear in the TCRdb table, and some are missing; sequencing was by immunoSEQ multiplex PCR. The repertoire has some 40,000 clones, 60% to 85% of them found once; the top ten carry roughly 10%. No antigens are known for them. The specimen comprised PBMCs, sampled from a glioma patient whose treatment included an IDH1 peptide vaccine. Every receptor here comes from a man aged 40-49 years with glioma.

The rearrangement uses TRBV5-4 and TRBJ2-5; D may be TRBD2 (5 bases). The germline V and J ends were trimmed by 0 bases and 5 bases, with 11 bases remaining between them. The CDR3 contains 14 residues. Germline assignment: CDR1 SGHNT and CDR2 YYREEE (reference sequence). Here the CDR3 DNA reads TGTGCCAGCAGCTTGGCCGGGGAGTTGGAGACCCAGTACTTC. Its translation is CASSLAGELETQYF.

The gene calls are TRBV5-6 and TRBJ2-1; 8 bases fit TRBD1. The V segment lost 4 bases and the J segment 2 bases; nucleotides outside the gene matches: 5. This CDR3 is 15 amino acids long. The germline V gene has CDR1 SGHDT and CDR2 YYEEEE. The CDR3 DNA reads TGTGCCAGCAGCCCGGACAGGGCGGCCTACAATGAGCAGTTCTTC. Translation: CASSPDRAAYNEQFF.

The genes are TRBV5-6 and TRBJ2-3; D not resolved. The germline V and J ends were trimmed by 0 bases and 0 bases, with 2 bases remaining between them. This CDR3 contains 13 residues. CDR1 is SGHDT, CDR2 YYEEEE, per germline. The CDR3 protein is CASSLASTDTQYF. The DNA of the CDR3 is TGTGCCAGCAGCTTGGCGAGCACAGATACGCAGTATTTT. Full variable domain (rest looked up from reference TRBV5-6 and TRBJ2-3): DAGVTQSPTHLIKTRGQQVTLRCSPKSGHDTVSWYQQALGQGPQFIFQYYEEEERQRGNFPDRFSGHQFPNYSSELNVNALLLGDSALYLCASSLASTDTQYFGPGTRLTVL.

J is TRBJ1-6 and V is TRBV2; D remains unclear. This CDR3 region has 14 residues. Germline CDR1 reads SNHLY; CDR2 reads FYNNEI. Trimming removed 4 bases at V and 7 bases at J, with 11 bases between. The CDR3 spells CASSVKTGNSPLHF. CDR3 nucleotides: TGTGCCAGCAGTGTCAAGACTGGAAATTCACCCCTCCACTTT.

This chain connects TRBV6-5 to TRBJ2-2, with 7 positions matching TRBD1. Germline CDR1 reads MNHEY; CDR2 reads SVGAGI. The CDR3 is made up of 14 amino acids. J gave up 4 bases and V 6 bases, and 5 bases lay outside the gene matches. The CDR3 coding sequence is TGTGCCAGCAGAGGACAGGCGGGCACCGGGGAGCTGTTTTTT. It translates to CASRGQAGTGELFF.

The chain employs TRBV5-1 and TRBJ2-3, with D possibly being TRBD1 (5 bases). Trimming took off 6 bases at V and 4 bases at J, with 12 bases between the two ends. The germline V gene has CDR1 SGHRS and CDR2 YFSETQ. This CDR3 has 13 amino acids. The CDR3 DNA follows: TGCGCCAGCAATAGGGGTTTCTCAGATACGCAGTATTTT. It yields the protein CASNRGFSDTQYF.

The chain recombines TRBV27 with TRBJ2-1; 10 bases map to TRBD2. V trimming: 3 bases; J trimming: 7 bases; junction bases outside the gene matches: 6. Germline values: CDR1 MNHEY, CDR2 SMNVEV (reference sequence). The CDR3 length is 15 residues. The CDR3, as DNA: TGTGCCAGCAGTTTGCGGACTAGCGGTAGTAATGAGCAGTTCTTC. Encoded protein: CASSLRTSGSNEQFF.

The chain uses TRBV7-9 and TRBJ2-1; no clear D gene. The germline V and J ends were trimmed by 6 bases and 4 bases, with 19 bases remaining between them. CDR1 is SEHNR and CDR2 is FQNEAQ in the germline V gene (reference sequence). The CDR3 extends over 16 amino acids. DNA of the CDR3: TGTGCCAGCAGGCCCTCTGGTCTTGACCCTTACAATGAGCAGTTCTTC. It codes for CASRPSGLDPYNEQFF.

This clone was seen a handful of times. The chain uses TRBV6-5 and TRBJ1-1; TRBD1 might be the D (5 bases). The germline gives CDR1 MNHEY, CDR2 SVGAGI. With 4 bases removed from V and 8 bases from J, the gap between germline ends came to 14 bases. CDR3 length: 13 residues. DNA for the CDR3: TGTGCCAGCAGTTTCCGGCAGGGACGGGAAGCTTTCTTT. Translation gives CASSFRQGREAFF.

The rearrangement joins TRBV19 to TRBJ2-1, with 11 positions matching TRBD2. This CDR3 comprises 18 residues. The V gene end was trimmed by 3 bases and the J gene end by 4 bases; junction bases not matched to a gene: 11. Per germline, CDR1 LNHDA and CDR2 SQIVND (reference sequence). CDR3 loop: CASSMGVAGGSGYNEQFF. In DNA form, the CDR3 reads TGTGCCAGTAGTATGGGAGTAGCGGGAGGGTCGGGTTACAATGAGCAGTTCTTC. The full variable domain, in which reference TRBV19 and TRBJ2-1 provide the parts outside the CDR3, is DGGITQSPKYLFRKEGQNVTLSCEQNLNHDAMYWYRQDPGQGLRLIYYSQIVNDFQKGDIAEGYSVSREKKESFPLTVTSAQKNPTAFYLCASSMGVAGGSGYNEQFFGPGTRLTVL.

This clone occurred once. The chain joins TRBV6-6 to TRBJ2-1, with D unresolved. Trimming took 2 bases from V and 2 from J, leaving 1 base between them. This CDR3 is built from 12 residues. Per the germline V gene, CDR1 is MNHNY and CDR2 is SVGAGI (reference sequence). This chain's CDR3 is CASSYPYNEQFF. For the CDR3, the DNA is TGTGCCAGCAGTTACCCCTACAATGAGCAGTTCTTC.

This clone showed up just a few times. At one end, the junction sequence differs from germline, possibly due to a read error. The chain is built from TRBV2 and TRBJ1-2; D not resolved. Germline CDR1 SNHLY, CDR2 FYNNEI. The CDR3 covers 13 residues. The chain's CDR3 is CASSDAVGRQRPF. The CDR3 nucleotides are TGTGCCAGCAGTGATGCTGTTGGCAGGCAACGTCCCTTC.

By share of the sample, this clone is medium-sized (0.01 to 0.1%). The chain joins TRBV4-1 to TRBJ1-1; TRBD1 is a possible D gene (6 bases). CDR3 length: 16 amino acids. Germline V gene sequence: CDR1 MGHRA, CDR2 YSYEKL. Deletions cut 1 base from V and 1 base from J, with 13 bases between. CDR3 in amino acids: CASSQGGARRNTEAFF. In DNA, the CDR3 is TGCGCCAGCAGCCAAGGGGGGGCCAGGAGGAACACTGAAGCTTTCTTT.

This clone was detected only once. The chain links TRBV6-1 to TRBJ2-2; 13 nucleotides line up with TRBD2. Germline V gene data show CDR1 as MNHNS and CDR2 as SASEGT. The CDR3 length is 19 residues. With V trimmed by 2 bases and J by 6 bases, 12 bases remained unmatched. The CDR3 nucleotides read TGTGCCAGCAGTGAAAACGGTGCCGGACTAGCGGGAGTGGCCGGGGAGCTGTTTTTT. It encodes CASSENGAGLAGVAGELFF.

V is TRBV19 and J is TRBJ1-3; D gene unclear. Trimming removed 1 base at V and 0 bases at J, with 7 bases between. CDR1 LNHDA and CDR2 SQIVND come from the germline V gene (reference sequence). CDR3 length equals 15 residues. CDR3 amino acids: CASSIAPFSGNTIYF. The CDR3, as DNA: TGTGCCAGTAGTATAGCCCCTTTCTCTGGAAACACCATATATTTT. The full variable domain, in which reference TRBV19 and TRBJ1-3 provide the parts outside the CDR3, is DGGITQSPKYLFRKEGQNVTLSCEQNLNHDAMYWYRQDPGQGLRLIYYSQIVNDFQKGDIAEGYSVSREKKESFPLTVTSAQKNPTAFYLCASSIAPFSGNTIYFGEGSWLTVV.

The chain recombines TRBV5-8 with TRBJ1-5; D not resolved. Deletions cut 4 bases from V and 3 bases from J, with 20 bases between. Germline CDR1 SGHTS, CDR2 YDEGEE. This CDR3 has 17 amino acids. The CDR3 here is CASSPPPGSSPNQPQHF. The CDR3 coding sequence is TGTGCCAGCAGCCCCCCGCCGGGCAGCAGTCCCAATCAGCCCCAGCATTTT.

This chain uses TRBV4-3 with TRBJ2-3; 8 bases line up with TRBD2. The CDR3 runs to 18 residues. Trimming cost V 4 bases and J 4 bases; bases outside gene matches: 16. CDR1 and CDR2 (germline): LGHNA, YSLEER. The CDR3 loop is CASSRRPRGGGRSDTQYF. Here the CDR3 DNA reads TGCGCCAGCAGCCGCCGTCCTCGGGGGGGAGGGCGCTCAGATACGCAGTATTTT.

V gene TRBV5-6 combines with J gene TRBJ1-5; D uncertain. The CDR3 is made up of 15 amino acids. V was clipped by 3 bases and J by 0 bases, with 10 bases between them. The germline V gene encodes CDR1 SGHDT and CDR2 YYEEEE. The CDR3 nucleotides are TGTGCCAGCAGCTCCCAGGACCTTAGCAATCAGCCCCAGCATTTT. Amino acid sequence: CASSSQDLSNQPQHF.